The 27 T cell receptor beta chains given below trace back to one sample, sequenced in a study of blood T cell repertoires in COVID-19. TCRdb's table, derived via immunoSEQ multiplex PCR, lists solely in-frame clones and lacks some. The sample holds about 230,000 clones, 80% to 85% seen once. The source material was peripheral blood. These receptors were taken from a man aged 50-59 years with active or convalescent COVID-19.

V usage is TRBV6-5 and J usage is TRBJ2-6; TRBD1 might be the D (5 bases). The V end was cut by 2 bases, the J end by 0 bases, with 8 bases between. This CDR3 has 16 residues. Germline values: CDR1 MNHEY, CDR2 SVGAGI. The CDR3 DNA is TGTGCCAGCAGTTACCAGGGCGCCTCTGGGGCCAACGTCCTGACTTTC. This gives the protein CASSYQGASGANVLTF.

This chain uses TRBV4-2 with TRBJ2-3, with TRBD1 as a possible D gene (6 bases). The germline gives CDR1 LGHNA, CDR2 YNFKEQ. The CDR3 runs 15 residues. The V end was cut by 2 bases, the J end by 0 bases, with 9 bases between. In DNA, the CDR3 is TGTGCCAGCAGCCAAAGGACAGCAAGCACAGATACGCAGTATTTT. Translating gives CASSQRTASTDTQYF.

This clone was detected many times. The chain combines TRBV5-1 with TRBJ2-7; 11 bases are shared with TRBD1. The V gene end was trimmed by 0 bases and the J gene end by 6 bases; junction bases not matched to a gene: 5. Germline loops: CDR1 SGHRS, CDR2 YFSETQ. The CDR3 totals 15 residues. CDR3 DNA sequence: TGCGCCAGCAGCTTGGCCACCGGGACAGGGGGCGAGCAGTACTTC. It specifies CASSLATGTGGEQYF.

The chain couples TRBV19 to TRBJ2-3; 9 bases fit TRBD1. Germline trimming cut 8 bases from V and 9 bases from J; bases unmatched to any gene: 9. The CDR3 runs to 13 residues. The germline V gene has CDR1 LNHDA and CDR2 SQIVND (reference sequence). The CDR3 nucleotides are TGTGCCAGTGACAGGGGGTGGGGTGGGACGCAGTATTTT. This encodes CASDRGWGGTQYF.

The chain couples TRBV18 to TRBJ1-2; no firm D call. Germline-derived CDR1 and CDR2 are KGHSH and LQKENI. The CDR3 runs 14 residues. Trimming stripped 2 bases from V and 4 bases from J, with 11 bases between. The chain's CDR3 is CASSPNFDTYGYTF. The DNA of the CDR3 is TGTGCCAGCTCACCAAATTTTGACACCTATGGCTACACCTTC. The full variable domain, rest sourced from reference TRBV18 and TRBJ1-2, is NAGVMQNPRHLVRRRGQEARLRCSPMKGHSHVYWYRQLPEEGLKFMVYLQKENIIDESGMPKERFSAEFPKEGPSILRIQQVVRGDSAAYFCASSPNFDTYGYTFGSGTRLTVV.

This rearrangement joins TRBV20-1 to TRBJ1-4; D not resolved. Trimming shortened V by 3 bases and J by 7 bases, and 6 bases separated the two germline ends. The length of the CDR3 is 11 residues. Per germline, CDR1 DFQATT and CDR2 SNEGSKA (reference sequence). The CDR3 DNA reads TGCAGTGCTAGTGGGAGTGAAAAACTGTTTTTT. It specifies CSASGSEKLFF.

This clone was found a few times. J is TRBJ2-2 and V is TRBV4-1, with 8 bases aligning to TRBD1. Looked up from germline, CDR1 is MGHRA and CDR2 is YSYEKL. The CDR3 consists of 16 residues. Trimming removed 4 bases from V and 0 bases from J; junction bases left unmatched: 4. The CDR3 sequence is CASSPNRGANTGELFF. CDR3 bases: TGCGCCAGCAGCCCCAACAGGGGGGCGAACACCGGGGAGCTGTTTTTT.

This rearrangement joins TRBV19 to TRBJ1-1, with 11 bases lining up with TRBD1. Germline-derived CDR1 and CDR2 are LNHDA and SQIVND (reference sequence). The length of the CDR3 is 15 residues. V lost 4 bases, J lost 7 bases, and 8 bases stayed unmatched. The CDR3 sequence is CASSNPGQGVIEAFF. CDR3 nucleotides: TGTGCCAGTAGTAACCCGGGACAGGGGGTTATTGAAGCTTTCTTT.

V gene TRBV5-4 combines with J gene TRBJ1-2; D is ambiguous. The germline CDR1 and CDR2 sequences are SGHNT and YYREEE (reference sequence). The CDR3 spans 12 residues. The V end lost 3 bases, the J end lost 11 bases, and 14 bases lay between the germline ends. The CDR3 here is CASSSFLDGYTF. In DNA, the CDR3 is TGTGCCAGCAGCTCCTTCCTAGACGGGTACACCTTC.

The J gene is TRBJ2-1, the V gene TRBV12-3 or TRBV12-4; possible D gene TRBD1, 5 bases. V was trimmed by 5 bases and J by 8 bases, leaving 13 bases between them. The CDR3 length is 13 residues. The CDR3 protein is CASSRRGADEQFF. The DNA for the CDR3 is TGTGCCAGCAGTAGGCGTGGGGCGGATGAGCAGTTCTTC.

The J gene is TRBJ1-2, the V gene TRBV6-5; a possible D gene is TRBD1 (5 bases). Germline V gene lookup returns CDR1 MNHEY and CDR2 SVGAGI. V lost 3 bases and J 1 base, leaving 12 bases between the germline ends. The CDR3 length is 15 residues. The chain's CDR3 is CASSYRRAGNYGYTF. The CDR3 coding sequence is TGTGCCAGCAGTTATCGCAGGGCCGGTAACTATGGCTACACCTTC.

CDR3 sequence: CASSQVLAGGRETQYF. The CDR3 bases are TGCGCCAGCAGCCAAGTCCTAGCGGGGGGGCGGGAGACCCAGTACTTC. The V and J genes are TRBV4-1 and TRBJ2-5; 12 positions agree with TRBD2. The CDR3 consists of 16 residues. Germline V gene sequence: CDR1 MGHRA, CDR2 YSYEKL. Trimming cost V 1 base and J 5 bases; bases outside gene matches: 5.

The J gene is TRBJ2-3, the V gene TRBV3-1 (or the pseudogene TRBV3-2), with TRBD2 identical over 7 bases. CDR1 is LGHDT and CDR2 is YNNKEL in the germline V gene (reference sequence). Unmatched junction bases numbered 6, after V lost 0 bases and J lost 3 bases. This CDR3 region has 16 residues. CDR3 sequence reads: CASSQDGRLATDTQYF. DNA for the CDR3: TGTGCCAGCAGCCAAGATGGGAGACTAGCAACAGATACGCAGTATTTT.

The chain employs TRBV9 and TRBJ1-1; 8 bases map to TRBD1. The CDR3 loop spans 15 amino acids. CDR1 is SGDLS and CDR2 is YYNGEE in the germline V gene. V lost 3 bases to trimming and J lost 2 bases; unmatched junction nucleotides: 6. CDR3 coding DNA: TGTGCCAGCAGCGGGCCAGGGGGCGGCAACACTGAAGCTTTCTTT. It specifies CASSGPGGGNTEAFF.

This clone has a single count. The J gene is TRBJ2-3, the V gene TRBV7-9; 9 nucleotides line up with TRBD1. CDR3 size: 18 residues. Germline loops: CDR1 SEHNR, CDR2 FQNEAQ (reference sequence). V shed 5 bases and J 2 bases; nucleotides not matched to a gene: 14. CDR3 DNA: TGTGCCAGCAGCACCTCTCAGCCCGGGACAGGGTCCACAGATACGCAGTATTTT. It is translated as CASSTSQPGTGSTDTQYF.

V and J are TRBV2 and TRBJ1-2; no clear D. Trimming removed 4 bases from V and 4 bases from J, with 10 bases in between. CDR3 length: 13 residues. Germline loops: CDR1 SNHLY, CDR2 FYNNEI. The CDR3 loop reads CASSGRAVYGYTF. The CDR3 DNA follows: TGTGCCAGCAGTGGGAGGGCCGTCTATGGCTACACCTTC.

This chain joins TRBV4-1 and TRBJ1-4; no clear D gene. Germline V gene sequence: CDR1 MGHRA, CDR2 YSYEKL. The CDR3 sequence is 14 residues long. V lost 4 bases, J lost 8 bases, and 14 bases lay in between. The CDR3 loop is CASSPAAKLEKLFF. The CDR3 coding sequence is TGCGCCAGCAGCCCCGCGGCAAAACTGGAAAAACTGTTTTTT.

The chain links TRBV19 to TRBJ2-1, with 9 bases fitting TRBD2. This CDR3 is 15 amino acids long. CDR1 LNHDA and CDR2 SQIVND come from the germline V gene (reference sequence). V shed 4 bases and J 2 bases; nucleotides not matched to a gene: 3. The CDR3, as DNA: TGTGCCAGTAGTACGACTAGCGGCCCCTACAATGAGCAGTTCTTC. This sequence encodes CASSTTSGPYNEQFF.

CDR3 nucleotide sequence: TGTGCCAGCAGCTTAGCGACTGGGAGGGATACGCAGTATTTT. Amino acids: CASSLATGRDTQYF. The V gene is TRBV7-6, the J gene TRBJ2-3, with a possible D match to TRBD2 (6 bases). Germline loops: CDR1 SGHVS, CDR2 FNYEAQ. The V end lost 0 bases, the J end lost 6 bases, and 10 bases lay between the germline ends. The CDR3 length is 14 residues.

The V call is TRBV19, the J call TRBJ2-5; possible D gene TRBD1, 6 bases. V lost 6 bases to trimming and J lost 1 base, with 15 bases between them. Germline V lookup: CDR1 LNHDA, CDR2 SQIVND (reference sequence). This CDR3 has 15 residues. The CDR3: CASSPTDRPQETQYF. Written as DNA, the CDR3 is TGTGCCAGTAGCCCGACGGACAGACCCCAAGAGACCCAGTACTTC.

The chain couples TRBV19 to TRBJ1-4; maybe TRBD1 (5 bases). V was trimmed by 6 bases and J by 6 bases, leaving 11 bases between them. Germline CDR1 is LNHDA and CDR2 is SQIVND (reference sequence). CDR3 length equals 13 residues. CDR3 sequence (DNA): TGTGCCAGTAGCCCCGGGGGGTATGAAAAACTGTTTTTT. This gives the protein CASSPGGYEKLFF.

The rearrangement uses TRBV27 and TRBJ2-2; 9 nucleotides agree with TRBD2. This CDR3 region has 15 residues. Unmatched junction bases numbered 1, after V lost 5 bases and J lost 0 bases. Germline CDR1 MNHEY, CDR2 SMNVEV (reference sequence). The CDR3 sequence is CASSRLAANTGELFF. CDR3 DNA sequence: TGTGCCAGCAGTCGACTAGCGGCGAACACCGGGGAGCTGTTTTTT.

V usage is TRBV18 and J usage is TRBJ2-5; D remains unclear. This CDR3 is 13 amino acids long. Trimming cost V 1 base and J 2 bases, with 5 bases left between them. Germline assignment: CDR1 KGHSH and CDR2 LQKENI. The CDR3 is CASSPRRQETQYF. CDR3 nucleotide sequence: TGTGCCAGCTCACCACGCAGGCAAGAGACCCAGTACTTC.

The chain links TRBV19 to TRBJ1-5, with TRBD1 matching 7 bases. The CDR3 extends over 16 amino acids. V lost 0 bases to trimming and J lost 5 bases; unmatched junction nucleotides: 7. Germline CDR1 is LNHDA and CDR2 is SQIVND (reference sequence). The CDR3 region has the DNA TGTGCCAGTAGTATAGATGGACAGGCTAAATATCAGCCCCAGCATTTT. This sequence encodes CASSIDGQAKYQPQHF.

The rearrangement uses TRBV5-6 and TRBJ2-7; the match to TRBD2 covers 13 bases. Germline values: CDR1 SGHDT, CDR2 YYEEEE. The CDR3 extends over 16 amino acids. J lost 4 bases, V lost 0 bases, and 4 bases had no gene match. The CDR3 loop reads CASSLGTSGGVYEQYF. CDR3 DNA sequence: TGTGCCAGCAGCTTGGGGACTAGCGGGGGAGTTTACGAGCAGTACTTC.

This chain uses TRBV27 with TRBJ2-1; D is ambiguous. Germline values: CDR1 MNHEY, CDR2 SMNVEV (reference sequence). The CDR3 is 13 residues long. The germline V and J ends were trimmed by 3 bases and 6 bases, with 9 bases remaining between them. CDR3 DNA sequence: TGTGCCAGCAGTTTTCCTCCGGGCAATGAGCAGTTCTTC. It yields the protein CASSFPPGNEQFF.

The V and J genes are TRBV10-3 and TRBJ1-1; the match to TRBD1 covers 7 bases. The CDR3 consists of 14 residues. V lost 4 bases, J lost 2 bases, and 4 bases stayed unmatched. The V gene's germline CDR1 is ENHRY and CDR2 SYGVKD. The CDR3 loop is CAISGVGGNTEAFF. CDR3 in DNA: TGTGCCATCAGTGGAGTAGGGGGCAACACTGAAGCTTTCTTT.